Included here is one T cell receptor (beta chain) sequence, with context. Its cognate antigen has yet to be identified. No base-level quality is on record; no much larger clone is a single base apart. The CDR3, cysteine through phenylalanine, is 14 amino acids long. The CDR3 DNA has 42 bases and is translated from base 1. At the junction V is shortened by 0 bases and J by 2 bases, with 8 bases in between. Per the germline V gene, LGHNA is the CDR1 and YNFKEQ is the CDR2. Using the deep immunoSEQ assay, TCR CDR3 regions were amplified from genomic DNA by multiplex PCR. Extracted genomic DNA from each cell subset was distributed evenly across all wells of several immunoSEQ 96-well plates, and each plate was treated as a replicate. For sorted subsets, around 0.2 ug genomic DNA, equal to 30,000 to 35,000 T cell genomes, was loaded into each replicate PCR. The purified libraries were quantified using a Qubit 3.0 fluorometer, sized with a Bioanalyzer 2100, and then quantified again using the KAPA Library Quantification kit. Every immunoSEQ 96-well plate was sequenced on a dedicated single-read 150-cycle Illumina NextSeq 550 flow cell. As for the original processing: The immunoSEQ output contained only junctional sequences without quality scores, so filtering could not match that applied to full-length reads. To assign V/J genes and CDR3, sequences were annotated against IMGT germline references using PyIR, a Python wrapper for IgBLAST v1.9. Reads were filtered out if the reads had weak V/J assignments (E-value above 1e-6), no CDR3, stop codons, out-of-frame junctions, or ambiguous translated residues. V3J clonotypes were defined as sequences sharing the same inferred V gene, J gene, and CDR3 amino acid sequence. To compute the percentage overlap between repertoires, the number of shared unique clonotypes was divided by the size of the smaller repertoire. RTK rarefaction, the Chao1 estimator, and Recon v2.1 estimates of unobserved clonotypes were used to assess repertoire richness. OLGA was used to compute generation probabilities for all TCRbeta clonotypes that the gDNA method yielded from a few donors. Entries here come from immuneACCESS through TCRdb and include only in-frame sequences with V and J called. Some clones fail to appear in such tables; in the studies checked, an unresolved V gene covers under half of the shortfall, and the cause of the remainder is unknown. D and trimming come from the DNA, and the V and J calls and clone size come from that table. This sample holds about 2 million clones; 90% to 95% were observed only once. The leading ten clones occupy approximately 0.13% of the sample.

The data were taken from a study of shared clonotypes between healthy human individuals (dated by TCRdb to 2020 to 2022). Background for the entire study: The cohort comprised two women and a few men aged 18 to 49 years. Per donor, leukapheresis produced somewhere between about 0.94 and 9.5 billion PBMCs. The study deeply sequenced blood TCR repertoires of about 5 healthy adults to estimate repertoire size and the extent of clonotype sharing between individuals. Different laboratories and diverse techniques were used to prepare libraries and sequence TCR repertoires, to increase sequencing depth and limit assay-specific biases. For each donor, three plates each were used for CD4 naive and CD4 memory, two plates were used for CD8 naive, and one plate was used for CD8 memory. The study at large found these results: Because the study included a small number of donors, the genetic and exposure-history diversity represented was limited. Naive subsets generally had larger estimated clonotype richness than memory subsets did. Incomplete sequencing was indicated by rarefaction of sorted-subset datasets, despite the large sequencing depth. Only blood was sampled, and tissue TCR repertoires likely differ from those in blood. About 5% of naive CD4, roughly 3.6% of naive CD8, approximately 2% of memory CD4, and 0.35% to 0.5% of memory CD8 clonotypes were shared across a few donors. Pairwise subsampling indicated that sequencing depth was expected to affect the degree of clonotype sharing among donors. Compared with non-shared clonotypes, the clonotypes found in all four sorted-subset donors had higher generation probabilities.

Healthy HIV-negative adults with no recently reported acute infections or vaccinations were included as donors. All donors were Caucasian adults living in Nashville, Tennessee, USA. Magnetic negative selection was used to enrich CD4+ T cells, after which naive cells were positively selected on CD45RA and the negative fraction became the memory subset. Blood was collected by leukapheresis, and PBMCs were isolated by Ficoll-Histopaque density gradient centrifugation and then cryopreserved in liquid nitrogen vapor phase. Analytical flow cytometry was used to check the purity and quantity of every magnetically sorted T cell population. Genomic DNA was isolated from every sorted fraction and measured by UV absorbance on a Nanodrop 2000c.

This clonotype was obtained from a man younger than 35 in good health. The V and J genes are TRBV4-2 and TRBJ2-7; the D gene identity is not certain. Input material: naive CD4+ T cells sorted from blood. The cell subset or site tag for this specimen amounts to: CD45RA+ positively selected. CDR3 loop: CASSQETGTYEQYF. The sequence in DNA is TGTGCCAGCAGCCAAGAAACTGGGACCTACGAGCAGTACTTC.